The entry below describes one TCR beta chain. Antigen specificity is unknown. Patients with stable or active relapsing-remitting disease, all of them treatment-naive, made up the multiple sclerosis controls. TEMRA cells were FACS-enriched, with CD8+ and CD4+ T cells isolated negatively. RNA was extracted with the RNeasy kit, and a quantity of roughly 0.45 to 1 ug was reverse transcribed using random hexamers. Using its own MiXCR run on the immunoSEQ multiplex PCR reads, TCRdb lists one record per CDR3 protein. The sample shows a few hundred thousand distinct CDR3 sequences, approximately 95% of them seen only once. The sample comes from a study of CD8 T cells in Susac syndrome. Study-wide results and limits: Individuals included in the TCR sequencing and HLA analysis were acknowledged by the study to be relatively few in number.

Sequences were obtained from CD4+ T cells from PBMCs. This TCR came from a human donor with multiple sclerosis.

For the CDR3, the DNA is TGCAGCGTTGCCGAGGGACCTTCTGGAAACACCATATATTTT. This encodes CSVAEGPSGNTIYF. The gene calls are TRBV29-1 and TRBJ1-3, with D perhaps matching TRBD1 (5 bases). The germline CDR1 and CDR2 sequences are SQVTM and ANQGSEA. There are 14 residues in the CDR3. V was pared by 4 bases and J by 1 base, with 11 bases between.